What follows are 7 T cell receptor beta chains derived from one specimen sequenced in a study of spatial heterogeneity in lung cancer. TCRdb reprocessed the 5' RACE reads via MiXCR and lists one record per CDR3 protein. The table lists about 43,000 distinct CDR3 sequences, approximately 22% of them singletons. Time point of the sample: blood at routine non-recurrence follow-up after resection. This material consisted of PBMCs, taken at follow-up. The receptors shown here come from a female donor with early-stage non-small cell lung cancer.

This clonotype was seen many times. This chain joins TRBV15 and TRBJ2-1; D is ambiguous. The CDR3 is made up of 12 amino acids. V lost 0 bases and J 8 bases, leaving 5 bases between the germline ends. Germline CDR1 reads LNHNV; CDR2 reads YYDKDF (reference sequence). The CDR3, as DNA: TGTGCCACCAGCAGAGATAGGGATGAGCAGTTCTTC. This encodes CATSRDRDEQFF.

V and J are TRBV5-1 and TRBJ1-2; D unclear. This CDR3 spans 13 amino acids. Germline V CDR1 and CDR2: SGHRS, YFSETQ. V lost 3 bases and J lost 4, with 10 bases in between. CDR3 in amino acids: CASSWMPTYGYTF. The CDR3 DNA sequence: TGCGCCAGCAGCTGGATGCCTACCTATGGCTACACCTTC. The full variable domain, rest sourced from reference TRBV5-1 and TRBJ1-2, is KAGVTQTPRYLIKTRGQQVTLSCSPISGHRSVSWYQQTPGQGLQFLFEYFSETQRNKGNFPGRFSGRQFSNSRSEMNVSTLELGDSALYLCASSWMPTYGYTFGSGTRLTVV.

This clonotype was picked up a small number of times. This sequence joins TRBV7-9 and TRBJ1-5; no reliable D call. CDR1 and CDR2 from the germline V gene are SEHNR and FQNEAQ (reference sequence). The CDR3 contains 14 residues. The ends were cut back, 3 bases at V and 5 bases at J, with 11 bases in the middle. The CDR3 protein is CASSFGRTDQPQHF. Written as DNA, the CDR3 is TGTGCCAGCAGCTTTGGTCGTACCGATCAGCCCCAGCATTTT.

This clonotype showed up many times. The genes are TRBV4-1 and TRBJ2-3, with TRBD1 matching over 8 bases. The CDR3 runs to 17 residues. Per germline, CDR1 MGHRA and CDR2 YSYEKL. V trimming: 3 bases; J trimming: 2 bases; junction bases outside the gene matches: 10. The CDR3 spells CASSHRPYRGVTDTQYF. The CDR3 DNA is TGCGCCAGCAGCCATCGTCCCTACAGGGGGGTCACAGATACGCAGTATTTT.

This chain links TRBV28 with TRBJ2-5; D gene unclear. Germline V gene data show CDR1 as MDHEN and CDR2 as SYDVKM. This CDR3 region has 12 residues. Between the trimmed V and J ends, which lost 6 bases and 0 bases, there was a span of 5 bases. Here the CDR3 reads CASRTNQETQYF. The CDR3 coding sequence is TGTGCCAGCAGGACAAACCAAGAGACCCAGTACTTC.

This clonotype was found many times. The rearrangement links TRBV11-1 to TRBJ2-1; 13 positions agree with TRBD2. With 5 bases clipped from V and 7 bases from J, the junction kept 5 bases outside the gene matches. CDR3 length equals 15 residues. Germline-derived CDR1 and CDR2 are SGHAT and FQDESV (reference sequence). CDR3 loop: CASSHGLAGVNEQFF. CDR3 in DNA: TGTGCCAGCAGCCACGGACTAGCGGGAGTTAATGAGCAGTTCTTC.

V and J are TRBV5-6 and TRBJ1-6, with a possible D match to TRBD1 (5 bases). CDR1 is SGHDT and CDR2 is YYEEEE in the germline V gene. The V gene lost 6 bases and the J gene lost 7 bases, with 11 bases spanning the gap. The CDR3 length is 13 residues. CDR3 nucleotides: TGTGCCAGCACGGGGACGGCGAATTCACCCCTCCACTTT. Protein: CASTGTANSPLHF.